These 23 T cell receptor beta chains share one sample of origin, sequenced in a study of shared clonotypes between healthy human individuals. Profiled with immunoSEQ multiplex PCR; TCRdb holds only in-frame clones, not every one. The repertoire consists of some 1.5 million clones, with around 97% occurring once and the leading ten covering more than 0.9%. Sample: naive CD4+ T cells sorted from blood. Subset here: CD45RA+ positively selected. These receptors came from a man aged 30 to 45 in good health.

The count of this clone is one. Sequence at one end of the junction differs from germline and may be a read error. The chain combines TRBV5-1 with TRBJ1-2; no firm D call. The germline CDR1 and CDR2 sequences are SGHRS and YFSETQ. The CDR3 sequence is 16 residues long. CDR3 coding DNA: TGCGCCAGCAGATTGGCAGGAGGATCCCTACACTATGGCTACACCTTC. As protein: CASRLAGGSLHYGYTF.

The chain is built from TRBV25-1 and TRBJ2-1; 7 nucleotides align to TRBD2. CDR1 MGHDK and CDR2 SYGVNS come from the germline V gene. The ends lost 2 bases at V and 4 bases at J; junction bases unmatched: 5. The CDR3 has 15 amino acids. CDR3 sequence (DNA): TGTGCCAGCAGTGAAGGGCTAGCGGCTTACAATGAGCAGTTCTTC. As protein: CASSEGLAAYNEQFF.

The chain joins TRBV5-1 to TRBJ2-5, with TRBD2 matching over 11 bases. The CDR3 is 16 residues long. Trimming at V came to 4 bases and at J to 4 bases, leaving 9 bases not matched to a gene. CDR1 is SGHRS, CDR2 YFSETQ, per germline. This chain's CDR3 is CASSRIAGGPLETQYF. Written as DNA, the CDR3 is TGCGCCAGCAGCAGAATAGCGGGAGGGCCTCTAGAGACCCAGTACTTC.

The chain employs TRBV6-1 and TRBJ2-1, with TRBD2 matching 10 bases. CDR1 is MNHNS and CDR2 is SASEGT in the germline V gene. J was trimmed by 6 bases and V by 1 base; bases with no gene match: 3. The CDR3 consists of 15 residues. The CDR3 is CASSEGASGSNEQFF. The CDR3 nucleotides read TGTGCCAGCAGTGAAGGGGCTAGCGGGAGCAATGAGCAGTTCTTC.

The chain couples TRBV4-3 to TRBJ2-1; D uncertain. The CDR3 sequence is 14 residues long. CDR1 and CDR2 (germline): LGHNA, YSLEER. Trimming removed 0 bases at V and 6 bases at J, with 9 bases between. The CDR3 DNA sequence: TGCGCCAGCAGCCAAGATTACAGACCCAATGAGCAGTTCTTC. Its translation: CASSQDYRPNEQFF.

V is TRBV5-6 and J is TRBJ1-1, with D hard to call. This CDR3 has 12 residues. Deletions cut 0 bases from V and 7 bases from J, with 7 bases between. Germline CDR1 and CDR2: SGHDT and YYEEEE. The CDR3 coding sequence is TGTGCCAGCAGCTTGGGGGCCGGTGAAGCTTTCTTT. Its translation is CASSLGAGEAFF.

J is TRBJ2-7 and V is TRBV6-5, with 7 positions matching TRBD2. The trim removed 2 bases at V and 1 base at J, leaving 2 bases unmatched. Germline V gives CDR1 MNHEY, CDR2 SVGAGI. CDR3 length equals 14 residues. The DNA for the CDR3 is TGTGCCAGCAGTTACCGGCGGGAGTCCTACGAGCAGTACTTC. Translation: CASSYRRESYEQYF.

V and J are TRBV7-9 and TRBJ2-5; 8 nucleotides agree with TRBD1. The CDR3 is 16 residues long. V trimming: 2 bases; J trimming: 4 bases; junction bases outside the gene matches: 9. In germline, CDR1 is SEHNR, CDR2 FQNEAQ (reference sequence). CDR3 nucleotide sequence: TGTGCCAGCAGCTTATCTGGCAGGGGGCAGCGAGAGACCCAGTACTTC. This gives the protein CASSLSGRGQRETQYF.

V usage is TRBV7-3 and J usage is TRBJ1-1, with TRBD1 as a possible D gene (5 bases). CDR1 and CDR2 (germline): SGHTA, FQGTGA. There are 12 residues in the CDR3. V was pared by 6 bases and J by 10 bases, with 15 bases between. The CDR3 nucleotides read TGTGCCAGCAGTTACCCCGGGGGGGGAGCTTTCTTT. Protein product: CASSYPGGGAFF.

The chain uses TRBV5-1 and TRBJ2-1; D is possibly TRBD1 or TRBD2 (5 bases each). The CDR3 is 15 residues long. V was shortened by 4 bases and J by 9 bases, with 20 bases between the two germline ends. CDR1 and CDR2 from the germline V gene are SGHRS and YFSETQ. The CDR3 loop is CASSPGQGINGEQFF. The CDR3 bases are TGCGCCAGCAGCCCGGGGCAGGGAATCAACGGTGAGCAGTTCTTC.

This clone appeared once. This same CDR3 is encoded by further DNA sequences in the sample. The chain combines TRBV5-1 with TRBJ1-4; unclear D gene. The germline gives CDR1 SGHRS, CDR2 YFSETQ. Deletions cut 0 bases from V and 0 bases from J, with 3 bases between. The CDR3 runs to 14 residues. The DNA for the CDR3 is TGCGCCAGCAGCTTGGGTTCAACTAATGAAAAACTGTTTTTT. Translating gives CASSLGSTNEKLFF.

The chain joins TRBV15 to TRBJ2-1; 8 positions agree with TRBD2. Per the germline V gene, CDR1 is LNHNV and CDR2 is YYDKDF (reference sequence). V was clipped by 0 bases and J by 13 bases; unmatched bases: 5. The CDR3 covers 13 residues. CDR3 residues: CATSRDRAGGQFF. The CDR3 DNA is TGTGCCACCAGCAGAGATCGGGCGGGAGGCCAGTTCTTC.

The CDR3 sequence is CASRRLAGQETQYF. CDR3 nucleotides: TGCGCCAGCAGGCGGCTAGCGGGACAAGAGACCCAGTACTTC. The chain recombines TRBV5-1 with TRBJ2-5; 9 bases are a match to TRBD2. Looked up from germline, CDR1 is SGHRS and CDR2 is YFSETQ. This CDR3 contains 14 residues. V trimming: 5 bases; J trimming: 2 bases; junction bases outside the gene matches: 4. The variable domain in full, with the rest retrieved from reference TRBV5-1 and TRBJ2-5, is KAGVTQTPRYLIKTRGQQVTLSCSPISGHRSVSWYQQTPGQGLQFLFEYFSETQRNKGNFPGRFSGRQFSNSRSEMNVSTLELGDSALYLCASRRLAGQETQYFGPGTRLLVL.

This chain connects TRBV10-3 to TRBJ1-3; no clear D gene. V lost 6 bases, J lost 4 bases, and 10 bases lay in between. Per the germline V gene, CDR1 is ENHRY and CDR2 is SYGVKD. This CDR3 contains 13 residues. This CDR3 is CAIRVLGGNTIYF. The CDR3 DNA is TGTGCCATCAGGGTCCTAGGGGGAAACACCATATATTTT.

The CDR3 is CASSLEVHWAGDGYTF. CDR3 sequence (DNA): TGCGCCAGCAGCTTGGAAGTGCACTGGGCAGGGGATGGCTACACCTTC. This chain joins TRBV5-1 and TRBJ1-2, with D possibly being TRBD1 (6 bases). This CDR3 is 16 amino acids long. Trimming shortened V by 0 bases and J by 6 bases, and 18 bases separated the two germline ends. The V gene's germline CDR1 is SGHRS and CDR2 YFSETQ.

For this clone: The identical CDR3 is also encoded by other nucleotide sequences in the sample. The chain joins TRBV28 to TRBJ2-7; D uncertain. Germline assignment: CDR1 MDHEN and CDR2 SYDVKM. This CDR3 is built from 11 residues. Trimming stripped 5 bases from V and 6 bases from J, with 8 bases between. The CDR3, as DNA: TGTGCCAGCAGTCCCCGGTCCGAGCAGTACTTC. As protein: CASSPRSEQYF.

V gene TRBV9 combines with J gene TRBJ1-1; D not resolved. The V end was cut by 2 bases, the J end by 4 bases, with 12 bases between. The CDR3 consists of 14 residues. Germline assignment: CDR1 SGDLS and CDR2 YYNGEE. This chain's CDR3 is CASSVPNQATEAFF. DNA for the CDR3: TGTGCCAGCAGCGTCCCGAATCAAGCCACTGAAGCTTTCTTT.

This chain uses TRBV15 with TRBJ2-7, with 7 bases lining up with TRBD1. The V gene end was trimmed by 1 base and the J gene end by 0 bases; junction bases not matched to a gene: 6. This CDR3 region has 16 residues. From germline, CDR1 is LNHNV and CDR2 YYDKDF (reference sequence). Here the CDR3 DNA reads TGTGCCACCAGCAGAGCTGCGACAGGGAGCTCCTACGAGCAGTACTTC. It is translated as CATSRAATGSSYEQYF.

This chain joins TRBV6-5 and TRBJ2-5; D perhaps matches TRBD2 (5 bases). Trimming shortened V by 2 bases and J by 5 bases, and 18 bases separated the two germline ends. In germline, CDR1 is MNHEY, CDR2 SVGAGI. The CDR3 has 16 amino acids. DNA for the CDR3: TGTGCCAGCAGTTACCAGCGGCCCTGGAGGTGGGAGACCCAGTACTTC. This sequence encodes CASSYQRPWRWETQYF.

The V and J genes are TRBV5-4 and TRBJ2-7; TRBD2 matches 8 bases. CDR1 is SGHNT, CDR2 YYREEE, per germline (reference sequence). Trimming took 4 bases from V and 4 from J; bases not matched to a gene: 7. CDR3 length equals 14 residues. The CDR3 DNA reads TGTGCCAGCAGCCCGAATAGCGGGATTTACGAGCAGTACTTC. Protein: CASSPNSGIYEQYF.

The chain has TRBV5-1 and TRBJ1-3; no definite D call. This CDR3 comprises 16 residues. Germline CDR1 reads SGHRS; CDR2 reads YFSETQ. With 1 base removed from V and 2 bases from J, the gap between germline ends came to 13 bases. The CDR3 protein is CASSLTPLGPGNTIYF. The CDR3 bases are TGCGCCAGCAGCTTGACACCATTGGGCCCTGGAAACACCATATATTTT.

The V call is TRBV5-7, the J call TRBJ2-7, with a tentative D call TRBD2 (6 bases). TRBV5-7 is reported as an ORF; its role is uncertain. V was shortened by 5 bases and J by 0 bases, with 24 bases between the two germline ends. This CDR3 has 18 amino acids. The CDR3 nucleotides are TGTGCCAGCAGTCGCCCTCAAGGACGCCCGACTAGCTCCTACGAGCAGTACTTC. This encodes CASSRPQGRPTSSYEQYF.

Comment on this clone: Other nucleotide sequences in the sample specify the same CDR3. The rearrangement links TRBV11-2 to TRBJ1-1, with D perhaps matching TRBD1 (6 bases). CDR1 and CDR2 from the germline V gene are SGHAT and FQNNGV. The CDR3 extends over 14 amino acids. V lost 1 base, J lost 2 bases, and 8 bases lay in between. CDR3 loop: CASSLGTVNTEAFF. CDR3 coding DNA: TGTGCCAGCAGCTTAGGGACAGTTAACACTGAAGCTTTCTTT.